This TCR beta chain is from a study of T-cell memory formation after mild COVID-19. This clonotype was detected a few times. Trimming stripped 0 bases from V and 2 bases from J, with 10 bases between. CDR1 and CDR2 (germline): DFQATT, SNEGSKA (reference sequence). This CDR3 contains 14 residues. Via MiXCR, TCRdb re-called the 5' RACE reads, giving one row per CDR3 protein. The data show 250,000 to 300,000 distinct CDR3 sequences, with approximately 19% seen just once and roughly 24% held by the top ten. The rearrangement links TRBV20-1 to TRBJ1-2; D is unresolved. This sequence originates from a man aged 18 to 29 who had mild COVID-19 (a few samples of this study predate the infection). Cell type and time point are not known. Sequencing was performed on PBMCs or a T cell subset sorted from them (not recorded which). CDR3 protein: CSARDQSVNYGYTF. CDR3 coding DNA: TGCAGTGCTAGAGATCAGTCAGTGAACTATGGCTACACCTTC.